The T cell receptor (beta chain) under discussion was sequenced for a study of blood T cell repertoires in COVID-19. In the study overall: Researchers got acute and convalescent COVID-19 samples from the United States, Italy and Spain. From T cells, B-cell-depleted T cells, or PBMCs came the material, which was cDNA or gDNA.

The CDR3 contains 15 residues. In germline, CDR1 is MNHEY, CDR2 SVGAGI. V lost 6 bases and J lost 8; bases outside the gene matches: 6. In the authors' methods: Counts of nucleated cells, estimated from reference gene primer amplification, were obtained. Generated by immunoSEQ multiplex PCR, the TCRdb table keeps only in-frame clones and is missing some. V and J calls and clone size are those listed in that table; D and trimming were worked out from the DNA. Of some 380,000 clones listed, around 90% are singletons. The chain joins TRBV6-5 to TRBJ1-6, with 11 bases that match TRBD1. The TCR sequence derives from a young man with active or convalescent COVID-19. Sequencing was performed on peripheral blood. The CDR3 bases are TGTGCCAGCAGGGACAGGGGGCGGGCTGATTCACCCCTCCACTTT. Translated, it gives CASRDRGRADSPLHF.